A single count supports the clone carrying this T cell receptor (beta chain). Assay used: immunoSEQ multiplex PCR; TCRdb lists only in-frame clones, some missing. The sample lists roughly 700,000 clones; 70% to 90% were seen once. This specimen comes from a study of Ad26.COV2.S vaccination and SARS-CoV-2 variants. Treatment: about 20 received Ad26.COV2.S at low or high dose, single or two shots; about 5 received placebo; per-sample allocation not given. Sampling occurred on day 63 after the first vaccine or placebo injection. This TCR was sampled from a person aged 18-60 years who received the Ad26.COV2.S COVID-19 vaccine or a placebo. Sample: peripheral blood, taken in a trial of Ad26.COV2.S vaccine versus placebo.

The CDR3 here is CASSPWGLDSYEQYF. The CDR3 DNA sequence: TGTGCCAGCTCACCATGGGGGCTGGACTCCTACGAGCAGTACTTC. The chain uses TRBV18 and TRBJ2-7; D might be TRBD1 (6 bases). This CDR3 contains 15 residues. Germline lookup yields CDR1 KGHSH and CDR2 LQKENI. Trimming removed 2 bases at V and 0 bases at J, with 11 bases between. Full variable domain (missing parts from reference TRBV18 and TRBJ2-7): NAGVMQNPRHLVRRRGQEARLRCSPMKGHSHVYWYRQLPEEGLKFMVYLQKENIIDESGMPKERFSAEFPKEGPSILRIQQVVRGDSAAYFCASSPWGLDSYEQYFGPGTRLTVT.